This TCR beta chain was identified in a study of shared clonotypes between healthy human individuals. Study conclusions and caveats: Shared clonotypes: roughly 5% naive CD4, roughly 4% naive CD8, 2.3% memory CD4, approximately 0.4% memory CD8. The four-donor shared clonotypes exceeded non-shared clonotypes in generation probability, with non-shared ones scoring lower.

Clones were read by immunoSEQ multiplex PCR, and TCRdb kept only the in-frame ones, dropping some. In the table there are about 2,500,000 clones, more than 80% of which are singletons. Subsets obtained from CD4+ cells comprised CD45RA+ naive and CD45RA-negative memory cells. In germline, CDR1 is LNHDA, CDR2 SQIVND (reference sequence). Deletions cut 4 bases from V and 3 bases from J, with 12 bases between. The CDR3 spans 14 residues. A note on this clone: Antigen: not known.

The material sequenced was naive CD4+ T cells sorted from blood. The subset was: CD45RA+ positively selected. The chain uses TRBV19 and TRBJ1-1; D remains unclear. The source of this sequence is a man younger than 30 in good health. CDR3 DNA: TGTGCCAGTAGTACCAGGAGCGGGGACACTGAAGCTTTCTTT. Translated, it gives CASSTRSGDTEAFF.